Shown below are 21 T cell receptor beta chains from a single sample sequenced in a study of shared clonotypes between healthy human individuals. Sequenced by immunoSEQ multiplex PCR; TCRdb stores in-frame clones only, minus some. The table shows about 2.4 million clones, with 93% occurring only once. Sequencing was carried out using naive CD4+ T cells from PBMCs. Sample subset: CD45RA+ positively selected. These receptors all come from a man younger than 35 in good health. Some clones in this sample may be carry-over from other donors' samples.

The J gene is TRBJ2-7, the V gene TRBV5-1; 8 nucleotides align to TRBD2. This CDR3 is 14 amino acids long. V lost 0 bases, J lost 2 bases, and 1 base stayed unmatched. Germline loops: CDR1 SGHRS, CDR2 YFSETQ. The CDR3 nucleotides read TGCGCCAGCAGCTTGGATAGCGGGACCTACGAGCAGTACTTC. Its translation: CASSLDSGTYEQYF.

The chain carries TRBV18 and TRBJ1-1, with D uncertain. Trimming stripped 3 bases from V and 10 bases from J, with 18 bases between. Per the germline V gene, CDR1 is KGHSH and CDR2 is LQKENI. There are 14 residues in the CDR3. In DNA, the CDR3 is TGTGCCAGCTCACCGGGAGACGGAAGGGTCGGAGCTTTCTTT. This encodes CASSPGDGRVGAFF.

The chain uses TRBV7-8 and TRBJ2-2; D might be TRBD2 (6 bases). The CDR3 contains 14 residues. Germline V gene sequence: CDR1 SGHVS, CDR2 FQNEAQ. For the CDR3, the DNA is TGTGCGCGGACTACCGATATTAACACCGGGGAGCTGTTTTTT. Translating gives CARTTDINTGELFF. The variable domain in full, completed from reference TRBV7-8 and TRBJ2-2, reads GAGVSQSPRYKVAKRGQDVALRCDPISGHVSLFWYQQALGQGPEFLTYFQNEAQLDKSGLPSDRFFAERPEGSVSTLKIQRTQQEDSAVYLCARTTDINTGELFFGEGSRLTVL.

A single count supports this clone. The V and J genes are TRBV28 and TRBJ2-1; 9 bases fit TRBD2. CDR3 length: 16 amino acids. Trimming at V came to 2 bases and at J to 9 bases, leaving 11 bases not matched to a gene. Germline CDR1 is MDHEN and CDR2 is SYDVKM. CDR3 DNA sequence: TGTGCCAGCAGTTTAGGGCTAGCGGGAAGTAGGGTTGAGCAGTTCTTC. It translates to CASSLGLAGSRVEQFF.

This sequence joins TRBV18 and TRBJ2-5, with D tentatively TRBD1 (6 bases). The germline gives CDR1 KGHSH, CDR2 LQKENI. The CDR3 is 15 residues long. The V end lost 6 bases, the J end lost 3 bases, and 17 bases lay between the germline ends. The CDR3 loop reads CASSYTGWSEETQYF. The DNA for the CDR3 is TGTGCCAGCTCTTATACAGGGTGGAGCGAAGAGACCCAGTACTTC. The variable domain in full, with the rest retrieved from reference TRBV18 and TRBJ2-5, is NAGVMQNPRHLVRRRGQEARLRCSPMKGHSHVYWYRQLPEEGLKFMVYLQKENIIDESGMPKERFSAEFPKEGPSILRIQQVVRGDSAAYFCASSYTGWSEETQYFGPGTRLLVL.

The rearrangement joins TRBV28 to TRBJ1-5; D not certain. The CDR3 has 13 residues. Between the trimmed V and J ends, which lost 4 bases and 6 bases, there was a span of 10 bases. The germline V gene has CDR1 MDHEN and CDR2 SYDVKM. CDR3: CASSSPSSQPQHF. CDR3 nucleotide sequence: TGTGCCAGCAGTTCCCCGTCAAGTCAGCCCCAGCATTTT.

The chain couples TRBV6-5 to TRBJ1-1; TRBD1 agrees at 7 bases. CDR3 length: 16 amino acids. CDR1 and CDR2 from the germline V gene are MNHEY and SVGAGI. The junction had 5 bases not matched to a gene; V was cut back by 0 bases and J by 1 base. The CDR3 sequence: CASSYSSQGGNTEAFF. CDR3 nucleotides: TGTGCCAGCAGTTACTCGAGTCAGGGGGGGAACACTGAAGCTTTCTTT.

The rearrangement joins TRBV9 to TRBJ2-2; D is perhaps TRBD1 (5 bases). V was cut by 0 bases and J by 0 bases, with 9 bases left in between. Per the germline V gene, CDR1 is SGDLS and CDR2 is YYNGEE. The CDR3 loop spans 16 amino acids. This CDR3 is CASSVVKGSNTGELFF. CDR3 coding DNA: TGTGCCAGCAGCGTAGTGAAGGGGTCGAACACCGGGGAGCTGTTTTTT.

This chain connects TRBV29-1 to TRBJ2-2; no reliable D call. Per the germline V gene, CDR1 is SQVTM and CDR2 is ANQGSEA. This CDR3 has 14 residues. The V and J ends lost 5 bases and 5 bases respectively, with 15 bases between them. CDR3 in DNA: TGCAGCGTTCGGGCCCTTAGGAGTACCGGGGAGCTGTTTTTT. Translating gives CSVRALRSTGELFF.

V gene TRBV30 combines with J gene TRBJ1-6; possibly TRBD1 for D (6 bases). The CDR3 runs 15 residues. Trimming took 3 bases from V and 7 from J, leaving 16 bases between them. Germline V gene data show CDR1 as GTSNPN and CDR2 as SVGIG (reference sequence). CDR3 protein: CAWRRAWTDNSPLHF. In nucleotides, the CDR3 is TGTGCCTGGAGAAGGGCCTGGACAGACAATTCACCCCTCCACTTT.

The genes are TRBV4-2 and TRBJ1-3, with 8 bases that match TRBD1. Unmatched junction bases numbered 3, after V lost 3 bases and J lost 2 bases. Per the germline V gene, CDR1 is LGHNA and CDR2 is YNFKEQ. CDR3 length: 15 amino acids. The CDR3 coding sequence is TGTGCCAGCAGCCAGAGGACAGGGACTGGAAACACCATATATTTT. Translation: CASSQRTGTGNTIYF.

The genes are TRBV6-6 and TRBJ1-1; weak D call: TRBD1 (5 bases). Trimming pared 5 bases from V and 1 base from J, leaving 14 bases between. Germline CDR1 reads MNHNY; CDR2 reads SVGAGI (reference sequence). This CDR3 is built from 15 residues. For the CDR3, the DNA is TGTGCCAGCAGTCCGGGGTGGGACCCGAACACTGAAGCTTTCTTT. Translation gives CASSPGWDPNTEAFF.

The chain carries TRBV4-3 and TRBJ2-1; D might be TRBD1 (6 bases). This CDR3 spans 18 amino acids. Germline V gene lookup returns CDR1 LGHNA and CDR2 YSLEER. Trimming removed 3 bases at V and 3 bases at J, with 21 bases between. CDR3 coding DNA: TGCGCCAGCAGCCACCCCGACAGGATTGGAGCGCACTACAATGAGCAGTTCTTC. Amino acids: CASSHPDRIGAHYNEQFF.

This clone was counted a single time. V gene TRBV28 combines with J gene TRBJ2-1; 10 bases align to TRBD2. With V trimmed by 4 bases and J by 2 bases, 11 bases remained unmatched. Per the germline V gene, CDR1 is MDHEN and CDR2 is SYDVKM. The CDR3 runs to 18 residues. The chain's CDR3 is CASSYLAGGSGTYNEQFF. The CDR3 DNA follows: TGTGCCAGCAGTTATTTAGCGGGAGGTTCTGGTACCTACAATGAGCAGTTCTTC.

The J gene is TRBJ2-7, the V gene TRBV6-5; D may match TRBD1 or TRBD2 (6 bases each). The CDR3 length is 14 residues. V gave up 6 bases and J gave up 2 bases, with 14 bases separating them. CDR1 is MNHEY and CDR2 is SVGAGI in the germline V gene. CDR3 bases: TGTGCCAGCAGGCGACAGGAGGGGGCCTACGAGCAGTACTTC. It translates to CASRRQEGAYEQYF.

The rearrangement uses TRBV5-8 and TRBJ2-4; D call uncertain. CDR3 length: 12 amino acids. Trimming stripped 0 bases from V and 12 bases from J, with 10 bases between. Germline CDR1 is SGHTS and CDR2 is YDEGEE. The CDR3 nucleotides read TGTGCCAGCAGCTTGGTAGGGCTTGCTCAGTACTTC. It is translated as CASSLVGLAQYF. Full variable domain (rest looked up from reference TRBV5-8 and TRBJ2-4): EAGVTQSPTHLIKTRGQQATLRCSPISGHTSVYWYQQALGLGLQFLLWYDEGEERNRGNFPPRFSGRQFPNYSSELNVNALELEDSALYLCASSLVGLAQYFGAGTRLSVL.

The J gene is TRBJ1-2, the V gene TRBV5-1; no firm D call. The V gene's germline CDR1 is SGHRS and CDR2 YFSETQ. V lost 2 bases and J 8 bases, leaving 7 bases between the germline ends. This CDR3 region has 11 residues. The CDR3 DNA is TGCGCCAGCAGCTTCTCGGGCGGCTACACCTTC. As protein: CASSFSGGYTF.

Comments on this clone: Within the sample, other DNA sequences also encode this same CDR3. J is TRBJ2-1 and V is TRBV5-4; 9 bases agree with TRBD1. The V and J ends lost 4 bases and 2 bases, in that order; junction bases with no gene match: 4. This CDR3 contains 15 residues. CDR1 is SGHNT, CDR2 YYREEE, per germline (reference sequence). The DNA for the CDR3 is TGTGCCAGCAGCCTGGGACAGGGCACCTACAATGAGCAGTTCTTC. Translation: CASSLGQGTYNEQFF.

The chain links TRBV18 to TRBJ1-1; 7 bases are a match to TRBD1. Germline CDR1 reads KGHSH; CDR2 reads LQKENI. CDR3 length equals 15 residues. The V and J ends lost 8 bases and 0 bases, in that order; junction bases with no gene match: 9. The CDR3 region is CASALGGGMNTEAFF. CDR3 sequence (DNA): TGTGCCAGCGCACTCGGAGGGGGCATGAACACTGAAGCTTTCTTT.

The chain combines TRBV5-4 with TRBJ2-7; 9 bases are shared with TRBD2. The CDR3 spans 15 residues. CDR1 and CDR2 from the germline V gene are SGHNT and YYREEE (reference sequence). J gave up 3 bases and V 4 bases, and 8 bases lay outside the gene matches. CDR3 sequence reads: CASSRPEAGGYEQYF. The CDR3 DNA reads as TGTGCCAGCAGCCGGCCTGAAGCGGGAGGCTACGAGCAGTACTTC.

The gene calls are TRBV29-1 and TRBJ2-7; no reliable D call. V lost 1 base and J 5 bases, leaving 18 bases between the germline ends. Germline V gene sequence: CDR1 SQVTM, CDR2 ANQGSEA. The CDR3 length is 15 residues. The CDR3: CSVEAPGPKVNEQYF. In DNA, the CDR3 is TGCAGCGTTGAAGCCCCCGGACCTAAAGTCAACGAGCAGTACTTC.